Each of the 6 T cell receptor beta chains below was sequenced from the same sample in a study of blood T cell repertoires in COVID-19. Repertoires were generated with immunoSEQ multiplex PCR, while TCRdb's copy carries only in-frame clones and drops some. Here the sample spans a few hundred thousand clones, about 87% being singletons. The sample comprised peripheral blood. These receptors were taken from a man between 65 and 79 years old with acute or convalescent COVID-19.

The CDR3 spells CASNRPWAGNYGYTF. CDR3 DNA sequence: TGTGCCAGTAATCGACCTTGGGCAGGAAACTATGGCTACACCTTC. The chain carries TRBV19 and TRBJ1-2, with D unresolved. Trimming removed 7 bases at V and 2 bases at J, with 17 bases between. Germline loops: CDR1 LNHDA, CDR2 SQIVND (reference sequence). CDR3 length: 15 amino acids.

As regards this clone: The same CDR3 arises from other DNA sequences in this sample as well. The chain uses TRBV7-9 and TRBJ1-4; tentatively, D is TRBD1 (6 bases). V dropped 1 base and J dropped 0 bases, with 6 bases sitting between them. Looked up from germline, CDR1 is SEHNR and CDR2 is FQNEAQ (reference sequence). CDR3 size: 15 residues. The CDR3 DNA reads as TGTGCCAGCAGCTTAGAGGGGGCAACTAATGAAAAACTGTTTTTT. This sequence encodes CASSLEGATNEKLFF.

This clone appeared once. This CDR3 is CASSEVGRAYEQYF. The CDR3 DNA reads TGTGCCAGCAGTGAAGTCGGGAGGGCCTACGAGCAGTACTTC. The J gene is TRBJ2-7, the V gene TRBV2; 8 nucleotides match TRBD2. This CDR3 has 14 residues. The V and J ends lost 1 base and 2 bases, in that order; junction bases with no gene match: 1. From germline, CDR1 is SNHLY and CDR2 FYNNEI.

This chain links TRBV25-1 with TRBJ1-2, with D maybe TRBD1 (5 bases). From germline, CDR1 is MGHDK and CDR2 SYGVNS. This CDR3 region has 11 residues. The V end was cut by 7 bases, the J end by 7 bases, with 10 bases between. As DNA, the CDR3 is TGTGCCAGCATGGGGGGGGGTGGCTACACCTTC. Translation: CASMGGGGYTF.

The rearrangement joins TRBV10-3 to TRBJ1-3, with 8 bases fitting TRBD1. From germline, CDR1 is ENHRY and CDR2 SYGVKD. This CDR3 contains 16 residues. With 2 bases clipped from V and 1 base from J, the junction kept 4 bases outside the gene matches. The CDR3 sequence: CAISETRGRSGNTIYF. The CDR3 DNA sequence: TGTGCCATCAGTGAGACCAGGGGGCGGTCTGGAAACACCATATATTTT.

The rearrangement joins TRBV6-5 to TRBJ2-7, with 9 bases identical to TRBD1. J was trimmed by 3 bases and V by 3 bases; bases with no gene match: 6. The CDR3 runs to 15 residues. Germline V lookup: CDR1 MNHEY, CDR2 SVGAGI. The CDR3 sequence is CASSYGTGGYYEQYF. CDR3 nucleotides: TGTGCCAGCAGTTATGGAACAGGGGGCTACTACGAGCAGTACTTC.